The sequence of this TCR beta chain was determined in a study of brain metastases from non-small cell lung cancer. CDR3 length: 13 amino acids. V lost 10 bases and J 1 base, leaving 11 bases between the germline ends. Germline values: CDR1 MNHEY, CDR2 SVGAGI. Profiled with immunoSEQ multiplex PCR; TCRdb holds only in-frame clones, not every one. The data contain about 320 clones, around 93% of them singletons. What was sequenced was tumor-adjacent normal tissue. The TCR sequence derives from a donor aged 40 or older with non-small cell lung cancer. The rearrangement joins TRBV6-5 to TRBJ1-5; D not resolved. The CDR3 bases are TGTGCCACCGACGTTGTCAGCAATCAGCCCCAGCATTTT. Residues: CATDVVSNQPQHF.